This T cell receptor (beta chain) was sequenced during a study of T cell responses to AZD1222 COVID-19 vaccine. Sequenced by immunoSEQ multiplex PCR; TCRdb stores in-frame clones only, minus some. The sample has 120,000 to 150,000 clones; roughly nine tenths are singletons. The sample in question was peripheral blood, obtained on day 0 of AZD1222 vaccination. This receptor was taken from an adult in good health.

The CDR3 region has the DNA TGTGCCAGCAGTTTTTGGGAGAACACTGAAGCTTTCTTT. It translates to CASSFWENTEAFF. The chain combines TRBV27 with TRBJ1-1; D is ambiguous. The CDR3 totals 13 residues. Between the trimmed V and J ends, which lost 3 bases and 1 base, there was a span of 6 bases. The V gene's germline CDR1 is MNHEY and CDR2 SMNVEV (reference sequence).